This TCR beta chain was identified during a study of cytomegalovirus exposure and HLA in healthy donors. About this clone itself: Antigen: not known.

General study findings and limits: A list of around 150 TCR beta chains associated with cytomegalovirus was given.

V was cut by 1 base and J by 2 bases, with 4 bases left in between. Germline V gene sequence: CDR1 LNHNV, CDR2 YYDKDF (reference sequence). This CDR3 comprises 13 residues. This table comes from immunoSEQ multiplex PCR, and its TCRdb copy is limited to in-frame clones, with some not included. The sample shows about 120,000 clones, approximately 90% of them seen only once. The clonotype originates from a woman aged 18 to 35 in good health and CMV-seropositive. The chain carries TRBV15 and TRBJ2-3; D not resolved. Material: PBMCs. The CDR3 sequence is CATSRVYTDTQYF. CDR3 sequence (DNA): TGTGCCACCAGCAGAGTGTACACAGATACGCAGTATTTT.